Reported below is one TCR beta chain. These data are taken from a study of blood T cell repertoires in COVID-19. Germline V lookup: CDR1 MGHRA, CDR2 YSYEKL. The CDR3 length is 16 residues. V lost 1 base and J lost 4; bases outside the gene matches: 5. Original data processing: For nucleated cells, counts were estimated from reference gene primer amplification. Generated by immunoSEQ multiplex PCR, the TCRdb table keeps only in-frame clones and is missing some. V and J calls and clone size are given by that table; D and trimming were obtained from the DNA. Here the sample spans about 55,000 clones, roughly 87% being singletons.

The TCR originated in a woman in her sixties or seventies with acute or convalescent COVID-19. The sample consisted of peripheral blood. The rearrangement links TRBV4-1 to TRBJ2-3; TRBD2 agrees at 10 bases. CDR3 coding DNA: TGCGCCAGCAGCCAAGGGAGCGGGAGGGCTTCAGATACGCAGTATTTT. It yields the protein CASSQGSGRASDTQYF.